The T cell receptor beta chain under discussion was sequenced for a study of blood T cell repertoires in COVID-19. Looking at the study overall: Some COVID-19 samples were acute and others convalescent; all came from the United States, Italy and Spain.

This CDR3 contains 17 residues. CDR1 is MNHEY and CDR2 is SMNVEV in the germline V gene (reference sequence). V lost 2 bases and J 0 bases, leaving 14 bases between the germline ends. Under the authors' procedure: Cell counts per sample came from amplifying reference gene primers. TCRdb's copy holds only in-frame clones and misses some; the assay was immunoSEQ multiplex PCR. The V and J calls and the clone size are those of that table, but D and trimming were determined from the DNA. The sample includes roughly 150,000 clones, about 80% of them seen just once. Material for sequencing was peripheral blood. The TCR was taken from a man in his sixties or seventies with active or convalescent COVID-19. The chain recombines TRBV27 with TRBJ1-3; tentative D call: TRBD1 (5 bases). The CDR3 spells CASSLKGLQRSGNTIYF. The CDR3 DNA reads TGTGCCAGCAGTTTAAAGGGGTTACAGCGCTCTGGAAACACCATATATTTT.